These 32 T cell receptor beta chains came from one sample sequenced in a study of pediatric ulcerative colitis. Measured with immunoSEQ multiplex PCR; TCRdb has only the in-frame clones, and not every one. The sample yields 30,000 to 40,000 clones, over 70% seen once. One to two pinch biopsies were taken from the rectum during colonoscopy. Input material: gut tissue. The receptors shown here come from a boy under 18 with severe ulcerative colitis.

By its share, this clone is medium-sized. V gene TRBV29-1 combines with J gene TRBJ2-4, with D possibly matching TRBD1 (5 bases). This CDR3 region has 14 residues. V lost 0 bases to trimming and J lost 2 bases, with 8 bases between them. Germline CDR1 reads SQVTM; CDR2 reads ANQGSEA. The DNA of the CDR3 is TGCAGCGTTGAAGATCAGGGTTCCAAAAACATTCAGTACTTC. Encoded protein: CSVEDQGSKNIQYF.

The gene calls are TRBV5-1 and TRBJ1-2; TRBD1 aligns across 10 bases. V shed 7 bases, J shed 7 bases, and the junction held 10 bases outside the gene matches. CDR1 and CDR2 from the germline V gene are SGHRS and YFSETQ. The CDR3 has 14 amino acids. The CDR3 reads CASARTGGLIGYTF. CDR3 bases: TGCGCCAGCGCCCGGACAGGGGGTTTAATTGGCTACACCTTC. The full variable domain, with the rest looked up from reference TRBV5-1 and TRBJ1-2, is KAGVTQTPRYLIKTRGQQVTLSCSPISGHRSVSWYQQTPGQGLQFLFEYFSETQRNKGNFPGRFSGRQFSNSRSEMNVSTLELGDSALYLCASARTGGLIGYTFGSGTRLTVV.

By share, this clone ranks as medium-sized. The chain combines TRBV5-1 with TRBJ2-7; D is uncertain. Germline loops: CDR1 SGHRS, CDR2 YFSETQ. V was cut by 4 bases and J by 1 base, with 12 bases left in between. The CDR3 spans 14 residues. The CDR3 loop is CASSVGGGSYEQYF. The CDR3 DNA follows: TGCGCCAGCAGCGTTGGTGGCGGTTCCTACGAGCAGTACTTC.

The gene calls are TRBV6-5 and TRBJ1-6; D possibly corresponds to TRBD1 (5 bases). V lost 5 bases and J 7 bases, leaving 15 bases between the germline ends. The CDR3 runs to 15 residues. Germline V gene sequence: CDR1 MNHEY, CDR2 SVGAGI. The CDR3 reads CASSTTGTVNSPLHF. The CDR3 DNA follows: TGTGCCAGCAGTACCACCGGGACGGTAAATTCACCCCTCCACTTT.

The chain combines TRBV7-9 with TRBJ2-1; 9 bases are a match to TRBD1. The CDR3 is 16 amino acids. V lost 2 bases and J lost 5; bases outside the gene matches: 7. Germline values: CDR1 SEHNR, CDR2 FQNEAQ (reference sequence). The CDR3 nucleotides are TGTGCCAGCAGCTTACGTCCCGGGACAGGGAACAATGAGCAGTTCTTC. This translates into CASSLRPGTGNNEQFF. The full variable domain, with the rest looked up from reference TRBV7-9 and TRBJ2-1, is DTGVSQNPRHKITKRGQNVTFRCDPISEHNRLYWYRQTLGQGPEFLTYFQNEAQLEKSRLLSDRFSAERPKGSFSTLEIQRTEQGDSAMYLCASSLRPGTGNNEQFFGPGTRLTVL.

The CDR3, as DNA: TGCGCCAGCAGCCAGGGACAGGGGGTGGAGGAGTACTTC. This sequence encodes CASSQGQGVEEYF. The chain uses TRBV4-1 and TRBJ2-4; 11 bases are shared with TRBD1. The trim removed 3 bases at V and 14 bases at J, leaving 6 bases unmatched. The CDR3 length is 13 residues. Germline CDR1 MGHRA, CDR2 YSYEKL.

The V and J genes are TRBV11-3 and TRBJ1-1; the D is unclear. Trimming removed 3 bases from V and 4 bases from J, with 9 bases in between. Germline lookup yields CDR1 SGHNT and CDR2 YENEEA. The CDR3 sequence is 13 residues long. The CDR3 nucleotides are TGTGCCAGCAGCTTGCGCGCAGGCACTGAAGCTTTCTTT. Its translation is CASSLRAGTEAFF. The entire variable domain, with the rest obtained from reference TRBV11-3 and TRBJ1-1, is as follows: EAGVVQSPRYKIIEKKQPVAFWCNPISGHNTLYWYLQNLGQGPELLIRYENEEAVDDSQLPKDRFSAERLKGVDSTLKIQPAELGDSAVYLCASSLRAGTEAFFGQGTRLTVV.

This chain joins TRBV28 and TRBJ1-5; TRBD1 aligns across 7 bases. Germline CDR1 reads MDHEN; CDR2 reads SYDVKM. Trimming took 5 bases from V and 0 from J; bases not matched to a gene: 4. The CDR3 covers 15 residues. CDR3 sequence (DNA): TGTGCCAGCAGTCCGACAGGGTATAGCAATCAGCCCCAGCATTTT. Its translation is CASSPTGYSNQPQHF.

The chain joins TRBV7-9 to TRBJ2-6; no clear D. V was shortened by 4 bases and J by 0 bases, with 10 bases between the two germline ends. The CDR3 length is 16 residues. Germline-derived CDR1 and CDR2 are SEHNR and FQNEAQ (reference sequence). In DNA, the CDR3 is TGTGCCAGCAGCTCGACAATAGCCTCTGGGGCCAACGTCCTGACTTTC. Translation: CASSSTIASGANVLTF.

The CDR3 DNA reads as TGTGCCAGCAGCCTACGACAGGGGCTCACAGATACGCAGTATTTT. Protein: CASSLRQGLTDTQYF. The chain has TRBV14 and TRBJ2-3; 8 bases are shared with TRBD1. Germline lookup yields CDR1 SGHDN and CDR2 FVKESK. The CDR3 totals 15 residues. V lost 4 bases, J lost 2 bases, and 5 bases stayed unmatched.

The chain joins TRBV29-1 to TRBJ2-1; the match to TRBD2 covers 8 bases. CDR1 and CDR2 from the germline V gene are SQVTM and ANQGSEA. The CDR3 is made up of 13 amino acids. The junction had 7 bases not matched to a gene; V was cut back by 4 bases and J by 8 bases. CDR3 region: CSVVGGLEDEQFF. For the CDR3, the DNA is TGCAGCGTTGTAGGGGGACTAGAGGATGAGCAGTTCTTC.

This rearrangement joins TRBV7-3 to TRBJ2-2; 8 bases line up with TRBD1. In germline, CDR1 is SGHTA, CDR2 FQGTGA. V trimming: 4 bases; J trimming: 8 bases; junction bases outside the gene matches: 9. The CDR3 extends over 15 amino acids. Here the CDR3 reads CASSSTSGQGGELFF. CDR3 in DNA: TGTGCCAGCAGCTCTACGTCCGGACAGGGTGGGGAGCTGTTTTTT. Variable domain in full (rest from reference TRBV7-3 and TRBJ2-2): GAGVSQTPSNKVTEKGKYVELRCDPISGHTALYWYRQSLGQGPEFLIYFQGTGAADDSGLPNDRFFAVRPEGSVSTLKIQRTERGDSAVYLCASSSTSGQGGELFFGEGSRLTVL.

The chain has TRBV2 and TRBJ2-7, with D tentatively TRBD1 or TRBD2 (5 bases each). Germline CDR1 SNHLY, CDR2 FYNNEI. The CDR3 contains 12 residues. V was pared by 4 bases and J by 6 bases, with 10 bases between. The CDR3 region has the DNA TGTGCCAGCAGTGGGGACGAGACCGAGCAGTACTTC. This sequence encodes CASSGDETEQYF.

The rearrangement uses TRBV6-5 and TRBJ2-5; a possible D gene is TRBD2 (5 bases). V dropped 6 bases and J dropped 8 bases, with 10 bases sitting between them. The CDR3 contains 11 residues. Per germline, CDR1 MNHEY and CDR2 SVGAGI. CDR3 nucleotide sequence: TGTGCCAGCAGCGCTGGAGGAACCCAGTACTTC. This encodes CASSAGGTQYF.

The CDR3: CASSYTGNYEQYF. The DNA for the CDR3 is TGTGCCAGCAGTTACACCGGGAACTACGAGCAGTACTTC. The chain employs TRBV11-2 and TRBJ2-7; D is perhaps TRBD2 (5 bases). V was cut by 6 bases and J by 3 bases, with 12 bases left in between. This CDR3 comprises 13 residues. Germline V gene lookup returns CDR1 SGHAT and CDR2 FQNNGV.

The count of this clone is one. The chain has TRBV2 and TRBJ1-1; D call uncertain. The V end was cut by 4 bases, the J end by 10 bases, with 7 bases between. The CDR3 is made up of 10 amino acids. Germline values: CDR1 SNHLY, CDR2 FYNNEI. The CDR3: CASSVGRAFF. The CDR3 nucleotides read TGTGCCAGCAGTGTTGGCCGAGCTTTCTTT.

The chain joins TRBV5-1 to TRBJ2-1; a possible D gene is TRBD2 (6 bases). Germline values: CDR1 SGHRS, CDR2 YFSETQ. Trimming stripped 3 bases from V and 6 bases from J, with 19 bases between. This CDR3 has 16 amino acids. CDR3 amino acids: CASSSTLLVGGNEQFF. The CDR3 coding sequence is TGCGCCAGCAGCTCAACTTTACTAGTCGGGGGCAATGAGCAGTTCTTC.

CDR3 loop: CAIRGTETDEQFF. As DNA, the CDR3 is TGTGCCATTCGAGGGACAGAGACCGATGAGCAGTTCTTC. The chain carries TRBV10-3 and TRBJ2-1; TRBD1 matches at 7 bases. The CDR3 has 13 residues. V trimming: 9 bases; J trimming: 8 bases; junction bases outside the gene matches: 10. Germline V gene lookup returns CDR1 ENHRY and CDR2 SYGVKD.

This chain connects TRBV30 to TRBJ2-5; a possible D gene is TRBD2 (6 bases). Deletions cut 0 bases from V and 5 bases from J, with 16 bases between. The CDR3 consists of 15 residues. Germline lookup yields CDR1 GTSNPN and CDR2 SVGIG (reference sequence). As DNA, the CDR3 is TGTGCCTGGAGTGTTCGCCCGGGGGTCTGGGAGACCCAGTACTTC. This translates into CAWSVRPGVWETQYF. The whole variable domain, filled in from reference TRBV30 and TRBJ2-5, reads SQTIHQWPATLVQPVGSPLSLECTVEGTSNPNLYWYRQAAGRGLQLLFYSVGIGQISSEVPQNLSASRPQDRQFILSSKKLLLSDSGFYLCAWSVRPGVWETQYFGPGTRLLVL.

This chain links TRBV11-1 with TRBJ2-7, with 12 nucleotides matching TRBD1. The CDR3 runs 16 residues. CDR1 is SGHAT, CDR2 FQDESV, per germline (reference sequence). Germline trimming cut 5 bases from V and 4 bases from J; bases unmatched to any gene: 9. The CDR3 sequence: CASSAAGTGGAYEQYF. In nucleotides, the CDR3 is TGTGCCAGCAGCGCGGCCGGGACAGGGGGCGCGTACGAGCAGTACTTC.

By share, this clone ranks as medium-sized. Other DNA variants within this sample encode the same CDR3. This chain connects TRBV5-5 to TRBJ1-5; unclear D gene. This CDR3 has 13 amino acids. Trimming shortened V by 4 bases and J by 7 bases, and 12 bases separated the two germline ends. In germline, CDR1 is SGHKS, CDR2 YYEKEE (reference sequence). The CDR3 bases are TGTGCCAGCAGCCGCGCGGTGGGCCAGCCCCAGCATTTT. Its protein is CASSRAVGQPQHF.

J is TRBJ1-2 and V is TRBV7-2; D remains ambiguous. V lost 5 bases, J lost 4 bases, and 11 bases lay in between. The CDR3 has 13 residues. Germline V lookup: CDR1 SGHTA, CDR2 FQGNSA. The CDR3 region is CASSLQNLYGYTF. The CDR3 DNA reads TGTGCCAGCAGCCTACAGAACCTCTATGGCTACACCTTC.

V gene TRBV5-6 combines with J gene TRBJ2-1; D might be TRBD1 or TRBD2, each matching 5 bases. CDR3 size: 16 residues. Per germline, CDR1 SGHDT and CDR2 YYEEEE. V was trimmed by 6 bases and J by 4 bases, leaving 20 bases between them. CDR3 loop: CASKWKGSPGYNEQFF. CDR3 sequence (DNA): TGTGCCAGCAAATGGAAGGGGTCACCGGGGTACAATGAGCAGTTCTTC.

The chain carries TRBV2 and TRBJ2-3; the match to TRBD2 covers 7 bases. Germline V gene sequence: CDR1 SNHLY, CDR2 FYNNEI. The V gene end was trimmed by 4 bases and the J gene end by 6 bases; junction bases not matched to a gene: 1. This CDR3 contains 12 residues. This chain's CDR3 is CASSAGGDTQYF. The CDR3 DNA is TGTGCCAGCAGTGCCGGGGGGGATACGCAGTATTTT.

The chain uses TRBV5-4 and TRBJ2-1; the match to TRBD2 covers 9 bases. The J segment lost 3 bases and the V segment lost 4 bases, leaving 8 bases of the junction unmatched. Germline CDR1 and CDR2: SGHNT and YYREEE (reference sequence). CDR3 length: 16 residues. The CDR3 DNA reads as TGTGCCAGCAGCGGGATGCCTAGCGGGGTCTACAATGAGCAGTTCTTC. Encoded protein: CASSGMPSGVYNEQFF.

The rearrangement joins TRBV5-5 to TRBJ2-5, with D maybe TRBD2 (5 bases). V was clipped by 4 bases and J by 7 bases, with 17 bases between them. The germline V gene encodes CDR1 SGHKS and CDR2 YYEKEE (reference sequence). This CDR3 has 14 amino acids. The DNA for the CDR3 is TGTGCCAGCAGCCCGCCTCGGTCCGAGGGGACCCAGTACTTC. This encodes CASSPPRSEGTQYF.

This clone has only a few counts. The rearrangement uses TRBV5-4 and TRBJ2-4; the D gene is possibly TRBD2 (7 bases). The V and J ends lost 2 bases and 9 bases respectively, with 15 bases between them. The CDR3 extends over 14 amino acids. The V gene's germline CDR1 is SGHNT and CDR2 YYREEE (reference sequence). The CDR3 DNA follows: TGTGCCAGCAGCTTTGGTGGGGGGGCCGGCATTCAGTACTTC. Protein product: CASSFGGGAGIQYF.

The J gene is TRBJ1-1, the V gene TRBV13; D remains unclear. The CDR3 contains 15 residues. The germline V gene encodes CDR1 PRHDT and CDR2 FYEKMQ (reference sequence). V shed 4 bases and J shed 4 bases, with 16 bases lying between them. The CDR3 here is CASSCQHGVVTEAFF. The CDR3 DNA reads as TGTGCCAGCAGCTGCCAACATGGGGTAGTCACTGAAGCTTTCTTT. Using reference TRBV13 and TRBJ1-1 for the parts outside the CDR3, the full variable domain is AAGVIQSPRHLIKEKRETATLKCYPIPRHDTVYWYQQGPGQDPQFLISFYEKMQSDKGSIPDRFSAQQFSDYHSELNMSSLELGDSALYFCASSCQHGVVTEAFFGQGTRLTVV.

Here the CDR3 reads CASSESPGAGGGELFF. The CDR3, as DNA: TGTGCCAGCAGCGAATCACCGGGCGCGGGTGGGGGGGAGCTGTTTTTT. The V call is TRBV6-1, the J call TRBJ2-2; a possible D gene is TRBD2 (5 bases). The ends were cut back, 6 bases at V and 8 bases at J, with 22 bases in the middle. The CDR3 totals 16 residues. The germline gives CDR1 MNHNS, CDR2 SASEGT.

CDR3 region: CASSLAVTGELFF. The CDR3 DNA is TGTGCCAGCAGCTTAGCCGTCACCGGGGAGCTGTTTTTT. V is TRBV7-9 and J is TRBJ2-2; D is uncertain. V was pared by 0 bases and J by 4 bases, with 3 bases between. This CDR3 is 13 amino acids long. Germline assignment: CDR1 SEHNR and CDR2 FQNEAQ (reference sequence). Full variable domain (rest looked up from reference TRBV7-9 and TRBJ2-2): DTGVSQNPRHKITKRGQNVTFRCDPISEHNRLYWYRQTLGQGPEFLTYFQNEAQLEKSRLLSDRFSAERPKGSFSTLEIQRTEQGDSAMYLCASSLAVTGELFFGEGSRLTVL.

CDR3 bases: TGTGCCAGCAGGGCCACACCGCAGGAAAACACCATATATTTT. Translation gives CASRATPQENTIYF. The chain combines TRBV5-5 with TRBJ1-3, with D hard to call. V dropped 5 bases and J dropped 6 bases, with 15 bases sitting between them. CDR3 length: 14 residues. In germline, CDR1 is SGHKS, CDR2 YYEKEE (reference sequence).

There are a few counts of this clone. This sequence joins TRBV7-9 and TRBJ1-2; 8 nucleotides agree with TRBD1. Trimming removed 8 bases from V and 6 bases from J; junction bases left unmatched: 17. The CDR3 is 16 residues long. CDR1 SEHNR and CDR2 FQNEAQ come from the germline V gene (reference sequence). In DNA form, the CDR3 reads TGTGCCAGCTCCCCCATGTGGCAGGGGGCATCGAATGGCTACACCTTC. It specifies CASSPMWQGASNGYTF.